These 6 T cell receptor beta chains share one sample of origin, sequenced in a study of blood T cells in healthy people across ages. Alongside a J-beta primer mix, a sample-barcoded 5' primer served in a second PCR lasting roughly 7 to 11 cycles. TCRdb re-called the 5' RACE reads through MiXCR, storing one row per CDR3 protein. This sample has roughly 1,700,000 distinct CDR3 sequences, with about 30% found just once. Sequencing was done on a sample of blood. The receptors shown here come from a woman in her 30s in good health.

The chain carries TRBV12-3 or TRBV12-4 and TRBJ2-2; 11 nucleotides line up with TRBD1. V dropped 5 bases and J dropped 5; count of bases not matched to a gene: 7. The CDR3 consists of 16 residues. CDR3 in amino acids: CASSPTGQGGTGELFF. Written as DNA, the CDR3 is TGTGCCAGCAGTCCCACGGGACAGGGGGGGACCGGGGAGCTGTTTTTT.

The chain recombines TRBV7-2 with TRBJ1-5; tentative D call: TRBD1 (5 bases). V was clipped by 5 bases and J by 5 bases, with 10 bases between them. CDR1 and CDR2 (germline): SGHTA, FQGNSA. The CDR3 length is 13 residues. CDR3 sequence (DNA): TGTGCCAGCAGCGTTACCAGGGATCAGCCCCAGCATTTT. Protein: CASSVTRDQPQHF. The complete variable domain, with remaining parts taken from reference TRBV7-2 and TRBJ1-5, reads GAGVSQSPSNKVTEKGKDVELRCDPISGHTALYWYRQSLGQGLEFLIYFQGNSAPDKSGLPSDRFSAERTGGSVSTLTIQRTQQEDSAVYLCASSVTRDQPQHFGDGTRLSIL.

The chain links TRBV6-1 to TRBJ1-5, with D possibly matching TRBD1 (5 bases). Per the germline V gene, CDR1 is MNHNS and CDR2 is SASEGT. Deletions cut 8 bases from V and 5 bases from J, with 16 bases between. This CDR3 spans 14 amino acids. The CDR3, as DNA: TGTGCCAGCTCCTCGGCGGGGCAGCATCAGCCCCAGCATTTT. Translated, it gives CASSSAGQHQPQHF.

The chain carries TRBV5-4 and TRBJ2-1, with D tentatively TRBD1 or TRBD2 (5 bases each). V dropped 2 bases and J dropped 5 bases, with 17 bases sitting between them. The CDR3 is made up of 16 amino acids. Germline V gene lookup returns CDR1 SGHNT and CDR2 YYREEE (reference sequence). The CDR3: CASSFGPRDGDNEQFF. The DNA of the CDR3 is TGTGCCAGCAGCTTTGGGCCTCGGGACGGAGACAATGAGCAGTTCTTC.

This clonotype occurred many times. The gene calls are TRBV29-1 and TRBJ1-2; D is undetermined. The CDR3 loop spans 10 amino acids. CDR1 SQVTM and CDR2 ANQGSEA come from the germline V gene. V was clipped by 3 bases and J by 6 bases, with 5 bases between them. In DNA form, the CDR3 reads TGCAGCGTTGATCGTGATGGCTACACCTTC. Translation: CSVDRDGYTF.

Details on this clonotype: One junction end disagrees with the germline gene, perhaps due to a read error. The CDR3 here is CTSSLWNRSSGYTF. In DNA form, the CDR3 reads TGTACCAGCAGTTTATGGAATAGGTCCTCTGGCTACACCTTC. The chain has TRBV28 and TRBJ1-2; D not resolved. Germline V lookup: CDR1 MDHEN, CDR2 SYDVKM. The CDR3 has 14 residues.